This is a list of T cell receptor beta chains from one sample in a study of identical twins. TCRdb reprocessed the 5' RACE reads with MiXCR, giving one entry per CDR3 protein. This table has hundreds of thousands of distinct CDR3 sequences, approximately 24% appearing once. In addition, the sample was reused for a study of T cells expressing NK-cell markers.

Sequencing was performed on CD4+ T cells sorted from blood. These receptors originate from a woman between 18 and 29 years old in good health. Both conserved end residues are part of each CDR3. Fields, in order: J gene, V gene, CDR3 protein.

J: TRBJ2-1
V: TRBV6-1
CDR3: CASRQFLGGGPTNEQFF

J: TRBJ2-7
V: TRBV7-2
CDR3: CASTPRRSQSSYEQYF

J: TRBJ2-5
V: TRBV6-4
CDR3: CASSQTSRVRETQYF

J: TRBJ1-1
V: TRBV20-1
CDR3: CSAAQGRGAFF

J: TRBJ1-1
V: TRBV4-3
CDR3: CASSLGTGGGTEAFF

J: TRBJ2-1
V: TRBV7-2
CDR3: CASSLAGGSGDEQFF

J: TRBJ1-2
V: TRBV27
CDR3: CASSLEQGIYGYTF

J: TRBJ2-1
V: TRBV20-1
CDR3: CSATPGSPNEQFF

J: TRBJ2-7
V: TRBV20-1
CDR3: CSALRTLEQYF

J: TRBJ1-1
V: TRBV6-1
CDR3: CASTRKGGITEAFF

J: TRBJ2-5
V: TRBV18
CDR3: CASSRNGLATQETQYF

J: TRBJ2-3
V: TRBV10-3
CDR3: CSSGSITDTQYF

J: TRBJ2-2
V: TRBV20-1
CDR3: CSAQQGAAGELFF

J: TRBJ2-5
V: TRBV5-1
CDR3: CASSPTREKTQYF

J: TRBJ2-1
V: TRBV2
CDR3: CASYRRGGSYNEQFF

J: TRBJ2-3
V: TRBV12-3/TRBV12-4
CDR3: CASSLASGGASFTDTQYF

J: TRBJ2-1
V: TRBV12-3/TRBV12-4
CDR3: CASTPRTHNEQFF

J: TRBJ2-5
V: TRBV10-3
CDR3: CAISEFGTSGSSGETQYF

J: TRBJ2-7
V: TRBV27
CDR3: CASSPLTRGATGQYF

J: TRBJ2-1
V: TRBV9
CDR3: CASSVLAHNEQFF

J: TRBJ1-2
V: TRBV7-2
CDR3: CASSLYGYGYTF

J: TRBJ1-1
V: TRBV29-1
CDR3: CSADTENTEAFF

J: TRBJ2-3
V: TRBV6-5
CDR3: CASSSTSDFRSTDTQYF

J: TRBJ1-2
V: TRBV12-3/TRBV12-4
CDR3: CASSFRSESGYTF

J: TRBJ1-2
V: TRBV20-1
CDR3: CSAGQVPYGYTF

J: TRBJ2-1
V: TRBV20-1
CDR3: CSARYQRNEQFF

J: TRBJ2-4
V: TRBV13
CDR3: CASSPRRVNPFSKNIQYF

J: TRBJ2-2
V: TRBV12-3/TRBV12-4
CDR3: CASRTEETNTGELFF

J: TRBJ2-1
V: TRBV6-2/TRBV6-3
CDR3: CATQRDGATGNEQFF

J: TRBJ2-3
V: TRBV5-6
CDR3: CASSLVGGDTDTQYF

J: TRBJ2-7
V: TRBV12-3/TRBV12-4
CDR3: CASSLKSGNYEQYF

J: TRBJ2-3
V: TRBV5-4
CDR3: CASSLAREKGTQYF

J: TRBJ2-3
V: TRBV6-1
CDR3: CASSSLRGPDTQYF

J: TRBJ1-1
V: TRBV7-3
CDR3: CASTRDRDTEAFF

J: TRBJ2-2
V: TRBV6-5
CDR3: CASSLTGAITGELFF

J: TRBJ2-1
V: TRBV7-8
CDR3: CASRADYNEQFF

J: TRBJ2-7
V: TRBV6-2/TRBV6-3
CDR3: CASSAQGFEQYF

J: TRBJ2-3
V: TRBV30
CDR3: CAWSGWQGVADTQYF

J: TRBJ2-1
V: TRBV12-3/TRBV12-4
CDR3: CASRIFNEQFF

J: TRBJ2-3
V: TRBV20-1
CDR3: CSARLSDTQYF

J: TRBJ2-1
V: TRBV5-1
CDR3: CASSPQMGVYNEQFF

J: TRBJ2-3
V: TRBV20-1
CDR3: CSARDFRDTQYF

J: TRBJ1-5
V: TRBV7-2
CDR3: CASSLKRIQGSNQPQHF

J: TRBJ1-1
V: TRBV5-1
CDR3: CASSLAIGSMNTEAFF

J: TRBJ1-1
V: TRBV20-1
CDR3: CSARVVGEAFF

J: TRBJ2-1
V: TRBV5-4
CDR3: CASSFYSTSPEYNEQFF

J: TRBJ2-5
V: TRBV5-1
CDR3: CASSSEVGRETQYF

J: TRBJ2-5
V: TRBV20-1
CDR3: CSARAPHSQETQYF

J: TRBJ2-1
V: TRBV6-2/TRBV6-3
CDR3: CASSYKLGTVSYNEQFF

J: TRBJ2-7
V: TRBV20-1
CDR3: CSASHPRGYVYEQYF

J: TRBJ2-7
V: TRBV5-1
CDR3: CASSSSESQKGQYF

J: TRBJ2-3
V: TRBV6-1
CDR3: CASSERDRSTDTQYF

J: TRBJ2-1
V: TRBV20-1
CDR3: CSARDAPGLAGGYNEQFF

J: TRBJ2-7
V: TRBV6-1
CDR3: CASSPDRSVYEQYF

J: TRBJ2-2
V: TRBV10-3
CDR3: CAISESYRRTLRELFF

J: TRBJ2-1
V: TRBV27
CDR3: CASSFGTDYNEQFF

J: TRBJ2-3
V: TRBV20-1
CDR3: CSALSPSGRDTQYF

J: TRBJ2-1
V: TRBV7-2
CDR3: CASSSDRGFGNEQFF

J: TRBJ2-3
V: TRBV11-2
CDR3: CASSLEEGRASTDTQYF